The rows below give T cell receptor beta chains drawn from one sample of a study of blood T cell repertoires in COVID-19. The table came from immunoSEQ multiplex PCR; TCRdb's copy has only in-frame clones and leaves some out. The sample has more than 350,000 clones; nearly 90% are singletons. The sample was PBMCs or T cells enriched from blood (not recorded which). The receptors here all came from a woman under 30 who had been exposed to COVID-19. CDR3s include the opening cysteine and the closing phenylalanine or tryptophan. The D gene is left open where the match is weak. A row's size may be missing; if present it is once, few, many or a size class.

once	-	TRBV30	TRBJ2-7	CAYQGSPYEQYF	TGTGCCTATCAGGGGAGTCCCTACGAGCAGTACTTC
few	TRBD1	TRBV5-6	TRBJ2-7	CASSLALRQGVYEQYF	TGTGCCAGCAGCTTGGCCTTGAGACAGGGGGTGTACGAGCAGTACTTC
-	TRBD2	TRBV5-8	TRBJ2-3	CASSATLAGVSTDTQYF	TGTGCCAGCAGCGCGACCCTAGCGGGGGTAAGCACAGATACGCAGTATTTT
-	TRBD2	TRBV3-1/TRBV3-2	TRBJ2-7	CASRGSGRGTYEQYF	TGTGCCAGCAGGGGAAGCGGGAGAGGAACCTACGAGCAGTACTTC
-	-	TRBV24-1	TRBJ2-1	CATSDPALSEQFF	TGTGCCACCAGTGATCCCGCGTTGAGTGAGCAGTTCTTC
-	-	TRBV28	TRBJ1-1	CASREQGSSTEAFF	TGTGCCAGCAGGGAACAGGGATCGTCCACTGAAGCTTTCTTT
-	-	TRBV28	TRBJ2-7	CASSLKVGAGSYEQYF	TGTGCCAGCAGTTTAAAGGTTGGGGCAGGTTCTTACGAGCAGTACTTC
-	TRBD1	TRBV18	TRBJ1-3	CASSPPTGDVVGNTIYF	TGTGCCAGCTCACCACCGACAGGGGACGTTGTTGGAAACACCATATATTTT
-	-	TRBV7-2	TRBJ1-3	CASSLSGPGNTIYF	TGTGCCAGCAGCTTATCAGGGCCTGGAAACACCATATATTTT
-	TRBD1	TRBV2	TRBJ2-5	CASLIGGQGGETQYF	TGTGCCAGCCTGATCGGGGGACAGGGGGGAGAGACCCAGTACTTC
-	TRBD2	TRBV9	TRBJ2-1	CASSVSGGMTYNEQFF	TGTGCCAGCAGCGTGTCGGGGGGGATGACCTACAATGAGCAGTTCTTC
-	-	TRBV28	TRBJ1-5	CASSGTLPNQPQHF	TGTGCCAGCAGTGGGACACTCCCGAATCAGCCCCAGCATTTT
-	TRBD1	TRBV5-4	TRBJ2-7	CASSRDRSFYEQYF	TGTGCCAGCAGCCGGGACAGGAGTTTCTACGAGCAGTACTTC
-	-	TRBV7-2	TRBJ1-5	CASSLYNARNQPQHF	TGTGCCAGCAGCTTATACAACGCCAGGAATCAGCCCCAGCATTTT
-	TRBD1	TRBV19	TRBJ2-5	CASSIRGQGAQETQYF	TGTGCCAGTAGTATCAGGGGACAGGGGGCCCAAGAGACCCAGTACTTC
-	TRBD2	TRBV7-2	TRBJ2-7	CASSDLAGGTYEQYF	TGTGCCAGCAGCGACCTAGCGGGGGGAACCTACGAGCAGTACTTC
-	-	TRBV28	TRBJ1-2	CASSTPTGSFNYGYTF	TGTGCCAGCAGTACTCCCACCGGTTCTTTTAACTATGGCTACACCTTC
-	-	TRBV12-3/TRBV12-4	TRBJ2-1	CASSLTRDWQFF	TGTGCCAGCAGTTTGACCCGTGACTGGCAGTTCTTC
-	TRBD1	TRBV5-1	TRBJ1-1	CASSWGQLNTEAFF	TGCGCCAGCAGCTGGGGACAGCTGAACACTGAAGCTTTCTTT
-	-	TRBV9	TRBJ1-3	CASSVGQPGNTIYF	TGTGCCAGCAGCGTAGGACAGCCGGGAAACACCATATATTTT
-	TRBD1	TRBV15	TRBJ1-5	CATRKTGVGNQPQHF	TGTGCCACCAGGAAAACAGGGGTTGGAAATCAGCCCCAGCATTTT
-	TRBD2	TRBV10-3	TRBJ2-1	CAISITKRGTDNEQFF	TGTGCCATCAGTATCACGAAGCGGGGGACGGACAATGAGCAGTTCTTC
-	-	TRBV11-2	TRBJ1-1	CASSDAGDERAFF	TGTGCCAGCAGCGACGCAGGGGACGAGAGGGCTTTCTTT
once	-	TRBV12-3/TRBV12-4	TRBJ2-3	CASGAQDTDTQYF	TGTGCCAGCGGAGCACAGGACACAGATACGCAGTATTTT
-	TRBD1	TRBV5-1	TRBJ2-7	CASSSSLLQGSREQYF	TGCGCCAGCAGCTCAAGCCTACTACAGGGGTCGCGCGAGCAGTACTTC
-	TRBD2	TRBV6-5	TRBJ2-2	CASTERGGAGELFF	TGTGCCAGCACCGAGCGGGGGGGAGCCGGGGAGCTGTTTTTT
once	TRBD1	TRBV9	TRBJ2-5	CASSVGTVSGETQYF	TGTGCCAGCAGCGTCGGGACAGTGTCAGGGGAGACCCAGTACTTC
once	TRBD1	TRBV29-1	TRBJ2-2	CSVDRGRTGELFF	TGCAGCGTCGACAGGGGGCGGACCGGGGAGCTGTTTTTT
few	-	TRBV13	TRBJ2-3	CASSLVRGVGPDTQYF	TGTGCCAGCAGCTTAGTGCGGGGTGTGGGTCCAGATACGCAGTATTTT
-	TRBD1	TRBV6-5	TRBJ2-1	CASSYLRGPYNEQFF	TGTGCCAGCAGTTACTTGAGGGGGCCCTACAATGAGCAGTTCTTC